This section outlines one TCR beta chain sequence together with its context. Its antigen is undetermined. This sample was taken from a study of identical twins. Broader study findings: Among beta out-of-frame sequences, excess sharing between twins appeared weaker. Invariant populations such as MAIT and iNKT cells could partly muddle zero-insertion analyses.

With template switching, a universal primer site was added, and the cDNA carried unique molecular identifiers. Each CDR3 protein is one row after TCRdb ran MiXCR on the 5' RACE reads. Of about 530,000 distinct CDR3 sequences listed, under 25% are singletons. The CDR3 has 14 residues. Germline loops: CDR1 SGHDN, CDR2 FVKESK. V lost 1 base to trimming and J lost 4 bases, with 7 bases between them. This sample was shared with a second study, whose subject was yellow fever vaccine responses in identical twins.

The sequence derives from a young woman in good health. Sequenced: CD4+ T cells sorted from blood. The V gene is TRBV14, the J gene TRBJ2-2, with unresolved D. The CDR3 region is CASSQAVPTGELFF. CDR3 nucleotide sequence: TGTGCCAGCAGCCAAGCGGTTCCCACCGGGGAGCTGTTTTTT.